Presented here are 4 T cell receptor beta chains from one specimen sequenced in a study of shared clonotypes between healthy human individuals. Sequencing was performed with immunoSEQ multiplex PCR; in TCRdb, only in-frame clones are kept and a portion is missing. The data show 2,500,000 or so clones, less than 95% seen once. Sequenced: naive CD4+ T cells from PBMCs. The subset was: CD45RA+ positively selected. The receptors originated from a man between 18 and 29 years old in good health. Some clones in this sample may be carry-over from other donors' samples.

The chain recombines TRBV9 with TRBJ2-1; 10 bases fit TRBD1. Germline CDR1 SGDLS, CDR2 YYNGEE. V dropped 4 bases and J dropped 4; count of bases not matched to a gene: 8. The CDR3 extends over 16 amino acids. The CDR3, as DNA: TGTGCCAGCAGCCCCCCGGGGACAGGGGCTTACAATGAGCAGTTCTTC. It encodes CASSPPGTGAYNEQFF. Using reference TRBV9 and TRBJ2-1 for the parts outside the CDR3, the full variable domain is DSGVTQTPKHLITATGQRVTLRCSPRSGDLSVYWYQQSLDQGLQFLIQYYNGEERAKGNILERFSAQQFPDLHSELNLSSLELGDSALYFCASSPPGTGAYNEQFFGPGTRLTVL.

The J gene is TRBJ2-5, the V gene TRBV4-1; D is ambiguous. This CDR3 has 16 residues. Germline V gives CDR1 MGHRA, CDR2 YSYEKL. Trimming removed 2 bases from V and 2 bases from J, with 15 bases in between. The CDR3 is CASSQNEGIHQETQYF. CDR3 bases: TGCGCCAGCAGCCAAAACGAAGGTATCCATCAAGAGACCCAGTACTTC.

The chain carries TRBV7-3 and TRBJ2-3; D is uncertain. This CDR3 contains 11 residues. The ends were cut back, 5 bases at V and 2 bases at J, with 2 bases in the middle. Germline V gene sequence: CDR1 SGHTA, CDR2 FQGTGA. For the CDR3, the DNA is TGTGCCAGCAGCGACACAGATACGCAGTATTTT. Translation: CASSDTDTQYF.

The rearrangement uses TRBV18 and TRBJ2-2, with D unresolved. The CDR3 runs 17 residues. Trimming took off 3 bases at V and 1 base at J, with 15 bases between the two ends. The germline CDR1 and CDR2 sequences are KGHSH and LQKENI. The CDR3 coding sequence is TGTGCCAGCTCACCTCTGGGCTTCAGTTGGAACACCGGGGAGCTGTTTTTT. As protein: CASSPLGFSWNTGELFF. The whole variable domain, remainder taken from reference TRBV18 and TRBJ2-2, is NAGVMQNPRHLVRRRGQEARLRCSPMKGHSHVYWYRQLPEEGLKFMVYLQKENIIDESGMPKERFSAEFPKEGPSILRIQQVVRGDSAAYFCASSPLGFSWNTGELFFGEGSRLTVL.